A single sample gave rise to the 19 T cell receptor beta chains below, sequenced in a study of CD8+ T cells in alopecia areata. Treatment indicated: oral pan-JAK inhibitor, 5-10 mg twice daily. Reverse transcribed after extraction, RNA yielded cDNA as the sequencing template. Profiled with immunoSEQ multiplex PCR; TCRdb holds only in-frame clones, not every one. Of under 200,000 clones listed, about three fifths are singletons. The sequenced sample was CD4+ T cells sorted from blood, obtained at week 4, from a patient treated with tofacitinib. These TCRs come from a human donor with alopecia areata.

This chain joins TRBV29-1 and TRBJ2-3; D is unresolved. This CDR3 comprises 13 residues. V gave up 5 bases and J gave up 10 bases, with 19 bases separating them. Germline V lookup: CDR1 SQVTM, CDR2 ANQGSEA. For the CDR3, the DNA is TGCAGCGTTTTCCGGGTCCAGTCCCAGGCGCAGTATTTT. Amino acids: CSVFRVQSQAQYF.

This clone came up a few times. J is TRBJ2-7 and V is TRBV12-5; tentatively, D is TRBD1 (6 bases). This CDR3 comprises 15 residues. Deletions cut 4 bases from V and 2 bases from J, with 15 bases between. Germline V lookup: CDR1 LGHNT, CDR2 FRNRAP. Here the CDR3 reads CASGSLRGVAYEQYF. CDR3 in DNA: TGTGCTAGTGGTTCTCTCAGGGGCGTCGCCTACGAGCAGTACTTC.

The gene calls are TRBV6-6 and TRBJ2-5, with D uncertain. V was clipped by 6 bases and J by 1 base, with 9 bases between them. The CDR3 contains 13 residues. Germline V gives CDR1 MNHNY, CDR2 SVGAGI (reference sequence). The CDR3 protein is CASRRHIQETQYF. For the CDR3, the DNA is TGTGCCAGCAGAAGACACATCCAAGAGACCCAGTACTTC.

The chain carries TRBV7-3 and TRBJ2-7; possibly TRBD1 for D (6 bases). Trimming removed 5 bases from V and 10 bases from J, with 18 bases in between. The CDR3 sequence is 13 residues long. The germline V gene has CDR1 SGHTA and CDR2 FQGTGA. The CDR3 nucleotides read TGTGCCAGCAGCCCCGACAGGAGGTCGTACCAGTACTTC. Translating gives CASSPDRRSYQYF.

This clone appeared a few times. The rearrangement links TRBV25-1 to TRBJ1-1; D is unclear. There are 15 residues in the CDR3. V was cut by 4 bases and J by 1 base, with 13 bases left in between. Germline V gene lookup returns CDR1 MGHDK and CDR2 SYGVNS. CDR3 sequence (DNA): TGTGCCAGCAGTGTCATGGGCCCGGGGAACACTGAAGCTTTCTTT. This sequence encodes CASSVMGPGNTEAFF.

The CDR3 bases are TGCAGCGCCTCAGGGGGCTATAACTATGGCTACACCTTC. It codes for CSASGGYNYGYTF. The rearrangement joins TRBV29-1 to TRBJ1-2; 8 bases are a match to TRBD1. J lost 1 base, V lost 7 bases, and 5 bases had no gene match. The CDR3 has 13 amino acids. Germline values: CDR1 SQVTM, CDR2 ANQGSEA.

The chain couples TRBV4-1 to TRBJ2-5; TRBD1 matches at 9 bases. Germline V gene data show CDR1 as MGHRA and CDR2 as YSYEKL. The CDR3 length is 15 residues. The V gene end was trimmed by 3 bases and the J gene end by 3 bases; junction bases not matched to a gene: 5. The CDR3 DNA reads as TGCGCCAGCAGCCATTTAAGGACAGGGGAAGAGACCCAGTACTTC. As protein: CASSHLRTGEETQYF.

V is TRBV30 and J is TRBJ1-4, with D tentatively TRBD1 (5 bases). The CDR3 is 13 residues long. Deletions cut 3 bases from V and 5 bases from J, with 10 bases between. Looked up from germline, CDR1 is GTSNPN and CDR2 is SVGIG (reference sequence). The CDR3 DNA is TGTGCCTGGAGGATGGCAGGGAATGAAAAACTGTTTTTT. Encoded protein: CAWRMAGNEKLFF.

This clone was seen a handful of times. This sequence joins TRBV30 and TRBJ1-4, with a tentative D call TRBD1 (5 bases). The V end was cut by 4 bases, the J end by 3 bases, with 9 bases between. The CDR3 length is 13 residues. The germline gives CDR1 GTSNPN, CDR2 SVGIG (reference sequence). The DNA for the CDR3 is TGTGCCTGGACAACGGGGGCTAATGAAAAACTGTTTTTT. It specifies CAWTTGANEKLFF.

The chain employs TRBV5-6 and TRBJ2-5, with TRBD2 as a possible D gene (6 bases). The V end lost 3 bases, the J end lost 3 bases, and 12 bases lay between the germline ends. The CDR3 has 14 amino acids. Germline V gene data show CDR1 as SGHDT and CDR2 as YYEEEE. The CDR3 loop is CASSSWGGEETQYF. The CDR3 DNA follows: TGTGCCAGCAGCTCATGGGGAGGCGAAGAGACCCAGTACTTC.

The chain combines TRBV30 with TRBJ2-4; weak D call: TRBD1 (5 bases). The CDR3 sequence is 11 residues long. V lost 4 bases and J 10 bases, leaving 11 bases between the germline ends. Per the germline V gene, CDR1 is GTSNPN and CDR2 is SVGIG (reference sequence). CDR3 in amino acids: CAWKQGGIQYF. Written as DNA, the CDR3 is TGTGCCTGGAAGCAGGGTGGGATTCAGTACTTC. Combining the CDR3 with reference TRBV30 and TRBJ2-4 gives the whole variable domain SQTIHQWPATLVQPVGSPLSLECTVEGTSNPNLYWYRQAAGRGLQLLFYSVGIGQISSEVPQNLSASRPQDRQFILSSKKLLLSDSGFYLCAWKQGGIQYFGAGTRLSVL.

V and J are TRBV19 and TRBJ2-5; maybe TRBD2 (5 bases). This CDR3 has 12 amino acids. CDR1 LNHDA and CDR2 SQIVND come from the germline V gene (reference sequence). V lost 6 bases and J lost 1, with 6 bases in between. The CDR3: CASSGIQETQYF. For the CDR3, the DNA is TGTGCCAGTAGCGGGATCCAAGAGACCCAGTACTTC.

The chain uses TRBV4-2 and TRBJ2-2; 7 bases are shared with TRBD2. V trimming: 1 base; J trimming: 3 bases; junction bases outside the gene matches: 8. Germline V gene data show CDR1 as LGHNA and CDR2 as YNFKEQ. The CDR3 length is 17 residues. The CDR3 spells CASSQGGEGLHTGELFF. CDR3 nucleotides: TGTGCCAGCAGCCAAGGGGGCGAGGGACTACACACCGGGGAGCTGTTTTTT.

This sequence joins TRBV6-1 and TRBJ1-6, with 9 bases fitting TRBD1. The germline gives CDR1 MNHNS, CDR2 SASEGT. There are 14 residues in the CDR3. The trim removed 5 bases at V and 11 bases at J, leaving 7 bases unmatched. CDR3 protein: CASSKDRGLPPLHF. As DNA, the CDR3 is TGTGCCAGCAGTAAGGACAGGGGATTACCACCCCTCCACTTT.

This clone was observed a few times. Here the CDR3 reads CASSRGSSGITGELFF. Here the CDR3 DNA reads TGTGCCAGCTCGCGCGGGAGTAGCGGGATCACCGGGGAGCTGTTTTTT. The chain carries TRBV18 and TRBJ2-2; 8 positions match TRBD2. The CDR3 length is 16 residues. Trimming removed 6 bases from V and 4 bases from J; junction bases left unmatched: 10. Germline V lookup: CDR1 KGHSH, CDR2 LQKENI.

The chain links TRBV6-1 to TRBJ1-1; D gene unclear. The germline gives CDR1 MNHNS, CDR2 SASEGT. Deletions cut 6 bases from V and 1 base from J, with 3 bases between. The CDR3 is made up of 11 amino acids. The CDR3 coding sequence is TGTGCCAGCAGGCGGAACACTGAAGCTTTCTTT. This codes for CASRRNTEAFF.

The table lists this clone with a few counts. The chain uses TRBV5-1 and TRBJ1-3, with D unclear. The CDR3 is 14 residues long. The V gene's germline CDR1 is SGHRS and CDR2 YFSETQ. V dropped 2 bases and J dropped 0 bases, with 6 bases sitting between them. The CDR3 sequence: CASSFDSSGNTIYF. The CDR3 nucleotides read TGCGCCAGCAGCTTTGATAGCTCTGGAAACACCATATATTTT.

CDR3 in DNA: TGCGCCAGCAGCGTCTCCGAGCGGATCACTAGCACAGATACGCAGTATTTT. It is translated as CASSVSERITSTDTQYF. The chain employs TRBV5-1 and TRBJ2-3; a possible D gene is TRBD2 (5 bases). Germline assignment: CDR1 SGHRS and CDR2 YFSETQ. Trimming left V 4 bases short and J 0 bases short, with 18 bases between. CDR3 size: 17 residues.

This clone has a single count. The genes are TRBV29-1 and TRBJ1-3; D is uncertain. Germline V gene lookup returns CDR1 SQVTM and CDR2 ANQGSEA. Trimming cost V 8 bases and J 4 bases, with 9 bases left between them. The length of the CDR3 is 11 residues. The CDR3 DNA is TGCAGCTCAGAGATCGGAAACACCATATATTTT. Its translation: CSSEIGNTIYF.